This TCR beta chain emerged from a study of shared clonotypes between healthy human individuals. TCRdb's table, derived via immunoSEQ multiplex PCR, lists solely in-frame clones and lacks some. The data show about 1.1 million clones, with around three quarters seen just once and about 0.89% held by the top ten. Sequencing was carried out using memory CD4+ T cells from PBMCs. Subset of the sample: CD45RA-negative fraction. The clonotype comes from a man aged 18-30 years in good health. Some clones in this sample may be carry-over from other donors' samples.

The CDR3 is CASSLDKGTSGRDADTQYF. Written as DNA, the CDR3 is TGTGCCAGCAGCTTAGATAAAGGGACTAGCGGGAGAGACGCAGATACGCAGTATTTT. V gene TRBV11-2 combines with J gene TRBJ2-3, with TRBD2 matching over 14 bases. V trimming: 0 bases; J trimming: 4 bases; junction bases outside the gene matches: 9. In germline, CDR1 is SGHAT, CDR2 FQNNGV. The CDR3 has 19 amino acids.